Each of the 9 T cell receptor beta chains below was sequenced from the same sample in a study of T cells in Graves' hyperthyroidism and ophthalmopathy. Amplified TCR beta CDR3 regions derived from RNA transcripts. Carried out on the TCR CDR3, a first-round RT-PCR used the HTBI primer set. TCRdb reprocessed the multiplex PCR reads with MiXCR, giving one entry per CDR3 protein. The sample contains hundreds of thousands of distinct CDR3 sequences, around 15% of which appear only once. The sample consisted of blood. All receptors come from a young woman with Graves' hyperthyroidism.

This clonotype was found a few times. The chain carries TRBV27 and TRBJ2-7, with 7 bases aligning to TRBD2. CDR3 size: 15 residues. Trimming at V came to 0 bases and at J to 3 bases, leaving 5 bases not matched to a gene. Germline V gene sequence: CDR1 MNHEY, CDR2 SMNVEV (reference sequence). CDR3 protein: CASSLSAGVIYEQYF. The CDR3 bases are TGTGCCAGCAGTTTATCGGCGGGAGTAATCTACGAGCAGTACTTC.

This clonotype was seen more than once but under ten times. This chain connects TRBV20-1 to TRBJ2-5, with D unclear. CDR1 and CDR2 from the germline V gene are DFQATT and SNEGSKA (reference sequence). The CDR3 loop spans 15 amino acids. The V and J ends lost 4 bases and 2 bases respectively, with 17 bases between them. The CDR3 DNA reads as TGCAGTGCTACCTCTAGGAAGAGATTTCAAGAGACCCAGTACTTC. Its protein product is CSATSRKRFQETQYF.

V usage is TRBV24-1 and J usage is TRBJ2-3; TRBD1 agrees at 9 bases. The CDR3 consists of 16 residues. Germline CDR1 and CDR2: KGHDR and SFDVKD. The V and J ends lost 3 bases and 3 bases, in that order; junction bases with no gene match: 6. The CDR3 DNA is TGTGCCACCAGTGATCAGCCGGGACAGGGTACAGATACGCAGTATTTT. This gives the protein CATSDQPGQGTDTQYF.

This clonotype has only a few counts. The chain carries TRBV3-1 and TRBJ2-7; D is possibly TRBD2 (6 bases). CDR3 length: 15 residues. Germline V gene data show CDR1 as LGHDT and CDR2 as YNNKEL (reference sequence). With 2 bases removed from V and 1 base from J, the gap between germline ends came to 12 bases. The CDR3, as DNA: TGTGCCAGCAGCCAACCGGGGGTAACTTCCTACGAGCAGTACTTC. Its translation: CASSQPGVTSYEQYF.

The chain couples TRBV5-1 to TRBJ2-7; weak D call: TRBD2 (5 bases). This CDR3 is built from 16 residues. Trimming removed 2 bases from V and 4 bases from J, with 19 bases in between. In germline, CDR1 is SGHRS, CDR2 YFSETQ. DNA for the CDR3: TGCGCCAGCAGCTTCACTAGTCAGTCACGCTCTTACGAGCAGTACTTC. Protein product: CASSFTSQSRSYEQYF.

This clonotype was observed many times. V and J are TRBV20-1 and TRBJ2-7; TRBD1 is a possible D gene (7 bases). Between the trimmed V and J ends, which lost 6 bases and 4 bases, there was a span of 13 bases. The CDR3 has 12 residues. In germline, CDR1 is DFQATT, CDR2 SNEGSKA (reference sequence). CDR3 in amino acids: CSARAGGYEQYF. In DNA, the CDR3 is TGCAGTGCGCGGGCAGGGGGGTACGAGCAGTACTTC.

This clonotype was counted between two and nine times. V gene TRBV6-5 combines with J gene TRBJ2-1; 11 nucleotides align to TRBD2. The J segment lost 8 bases and the V segment lost 2 bases, leaving 8 bases of the junction unmatched. The CDR3 loop spans 16 amino acids. Per germline, CDR1 MNHEY and CDR2 SVGAGI. Here the CDR3 reads CASSYATSGKGDEQFF. The CDR3 nucleotides are TGTGCCAGCAGTTACGCGACTAGCGGGAAGGGTGATGAGCAGTTCTTC.

In its sample, this clonotype was seen many times. The chain employs TRBV12-3 or TRBV12-4 and TRBJ2-1; D is undetermined. The CDR3 is 19 residues long. V lost 6 bases and J 7 bases, leaving 31 bases between the germline ends. The chain's CDR3 is CASRRNLETSVRAYNEQFF. Written as DNA, the CDR3 is TGTGCCAGCAGACGGAACCTCGAGACGAGTGTTCGCGCTTATAATGAGCAGTTCTTC.

A few counts support this clonotype. The V call is TRBV7-3, the J call TRBJ2-2, with 8 bases that match TRBD2. V lost 6 bases, J lost 6 bases, and 12 bases stayed unmatched. From germline, CDR1 is SGHTA and CDR2 FQGTGA. The length of the CDR3 is 16 residues. The CDR3 region has the DNA TGTGCCAGCAGTTACCTTTCCGGGACTAGAGCCGGGGAGCTGTTTTTT. It is translated as CASSYLSGTRAGELFF.